This is a list of T cell receptor beta chains from one sample in a study of immune evolution from preneoplasia to lung adenocarcinoma. TCRdb's copy holds only in-frame clones and misses some; the assay was immunoSEQ multiplex PCR. The sample shows 1,000 to 1,500 clones, roughly 84% of them seen only once. Sequenced material: FFPE adjacent normal lung tissue. Source of these receptors: a person between 55 and 70 years old with lung adenocarcinoma. CDR3s include the opening cysteine and the closing phenylalanine or tryptophan. A D gene is named only where the DNA matches it firmly. Size tells how often a clone was seen (once, few, many) or the class of an expanded clone, and some rows leave it out.

length: 15; V: TRBV25-1; J: TRBJ1-1; D: TRBD1; size: -; DNA: TGTGCCAGCAGCCCATCGACAGGGGGTCGGACTGAAGCTTTCTTT; CDR3: CASSPSTGGRTEAFF
length: 16; V: TRBV27; J: TRBJ2-2; D: -; size: -; DNA: TGTGCCAGCAGTTTATCAGGCGGGGGCTATACCGGGGAGCTGTTTTTT; CDR3: CASSLSGGGYTGELFF
length: 14; V: TRBV9; J: TRBJ2-1; D: TRBD1; size: -; DNA: TGTGCCAGCAGCATAGCTTACAGGGGGGATGAGCAGTTCTTC; CDR3: CASSIAYRGDEQFF
length: 12; V: TRBV19; J: TRBJ2-3; D: -; size: -; DNA: TGTGCCAGTAGTGCAGCGGGAGATACGCAGTATTTT; CDR3: CASSAAGDTQYF
length: 14; V: TRBV10-2; J: TRBJ2-7; D: TRBD2; size: once; DNA: TGCGCCAGCAAAAGACTAGCGGGAGACTACGAGCAGTACTTC; CDR3: CASKRLAGDYEQYF
length: 17; V: TRBV7-6; J: TRBJ2-5; D: TRBD2; size: -; DNA: TGTGCCAGCAGCTTAGACCCTAGCGGCTCCTTTGAAGAGACCCAGTACTTC; CDR3: CASSLDPSGSFEETQYF
length: 14; V: TRBV4-1; J: TRBJ1-2; D: -; size: -; DNA: TGCGCCAGCAGCCCCAGGACAGTCGGGGATGGCTACACCTTC; CDR3: CASSPRTVGDGYTF
length: 15; V: TRBV28; J: TRBJ2-5; D: TRBD2; size: once; DNA: TGTGCCAGCAGTTCCGGGACTAGCGAACAAGAGACCCAGTACTTC; CDR3: CASSSGTSEQETQYF
length: 15; V: TRBV29-1; J: TRBJ2-7; D: -; size: -; DNA: TGCAGCGTTGCGATGGACAGACCCTCCTCCTACGAGCAGTACTTC; CDR3: CSVAMDRPSSYEQYF
length: 12; V: TRBV9; J: TRBJ1-2; D: -; size: -; DNA: TGTGCCAGCAGCGCCCCGATCTATGGCTACACCTTC; CDR3: CASSAPIYGYTF
length: 12; V: TRBV2; J: TRBJ2-3; D: -; size: few; DNA: TGTGCCAGCAGTAGCGGCACAGATACGCAGTATTTT; CDR3: CASSSGTDTQYF
length: 18; V: TRBV12-5; J: TRBJ2-1; D: TRBD2; size: -; DNA: TGTGCTAGTGGTTCCGGACTAGCGGGAATAAATTGGTACAATGAGCAGTTCTTC; CDR3: CASGSGLAGINWYNEQFF
length: 17; V: TRBV7-8; J: TRBJ2-6; D: -; size: -; DNA: TGTGCCAGCAGCGCAGTAAACCCACAAAGTCGGGCCAACGTCCTGACTTTC; CDR3: CASSAVNPQSRANVLTF